This note documents a single T cell receptor beta chain sequence. This CDR3 comprises 15 residues. V lost 2 bases to trimming and J lost 3 bases, with 14 bases between them. CDR1 is MNHEY and CDR2 is SVGEGT in the germline V gene. Some clones are missing from TCRdb's copy, which holds only in-frame ones; the method was immunoSEQ multiplex PCR. The sample holds about 110,000 clones, 70% to 90% seen once. This record comes from a study of blood T cell repertoires in COVID-19. The sequenced sample consisted of peripheral blood. The V call is TRBV6-2 or TRBV6-3, the J call TRBJ2-7; D not certain. This receptor was taken from a woman aged 55-70 years with acute or convalescent COVID-19. The chain's CDR3 is CASSYHNGLDYEQYF. The CDR3 DNA follows: TGTGCCAGCAGTTACCACAACGGGTTGGACTACGAGCAGTACTTC.